Below, 23 T cell receptor beta chains from the same sample are listed, as sequenced in a study of regulatory T cells in long-lasting Graves disease. As to time point: newly diagnosed GD, antithyroid drugs for less than 3 months. RNA extracted from PBMCs served as the sequencing template. The TCR beta library used iRepertoire HTBI primers with Arm-PCR amplification of CDR3. TCRdb reprocessed the multiplex PCR reads via MiXCR and lists one record per CDR3 protein. The sample holds over 500,000 distinct CDR3 sequences, around 15% seen once. The data also belong to a second study, concerning T cells in Graves' hyperthyroidism and ophthalmopathy.

Sequences were derived from peripheral blood mononuclear cells (PBMCs), sampled at new diagnosis, from a patient treated with antithyroid drugs. Every receptor here comes from a man between 18 and 29 years old with Graves disease.

In its sample, this clonotype was seen a few times. J is TRBJ2-7 and V is TRBV14; D remains unclear. The V end lost 4 bases, the J end lost 6 bases, and 13 bases lay between the germline ends. This CDR3 is built from 13 residues. Germline CDR1 is SGHDN and CDR2 is FVKESK. In DNA form, the CDR3 reads TGTGCCAGCAGCCCCTTCATGGACCCCGAGCAGTACTTC. Protein sequence: CASSPFMDPEQYF.

This chain links TRBV11-3 with TRBJ2-1, with 8 bases matching TRBD1. The DNA end is more similar to TRBJ2-3, so the J call may be wrong. The CDR3 is 15 residues long. Germline values: CDR1 SGHNT, CDR2 YENEEA. CDR3 DNA sequence: TGTGCCAGCAGCTCCTGGACAGGGATATCAGATACGCAGTATTTT. It translates to CASSSWTGISDTQYF.

The sample holds one count of this clonotype. A clone one base away is much larger, so this may be a read error. CDR3: CSALAGEAFSYNERFF. Written as DNA, the CDR3 is TGCAGTGCTCTAGCGGGAGAGGCGTTCTCCTACAATGAGCGGTTCTTC. This chain connects TRBV20-1 to TRBJ2-1, with 10 positions matching TRBD2. The CDR3 is 16 residues long. CDR1 is DFQATT, CDR2 SNEGSKA, per germline (reference sequence).

This clonotype was detected only a few times. This chain uses TRBV27 with TRBJ1-1; no definite D call. The CDR3 is made up of 13 amino acids. CDR1 MNHEY and CDR2 SMNVEV come from the germline V gene (reference sequence). The ends were cut back, 7 bases at V and 1 base at J, with 10 bases in the middle. CDR3 sequence reads: CASNRGQNTEAFF. DNA of the CDR3: TGTGCCAGCAACCGTGGGCAGAACACTGAAGCTTTCTTT.

This clonotype was counted between two and nine times. J is TRBJ2-1 and V is TRBV6-1, with D maybe TRBD2 (6 bases). CDR3 length: 14 residues. Trimming left V 6 bases short and J 6 bases short, with 15 bases between. Germline CDR1 and CDR2: MNHNS and SASEGT. The chain's CDR3 is CASSGGVAGNEQFF. As DNA, the CDR3 is TGTGCCAGCAGCGGGGGAGTAGCTGGCAATGAGCAGTTCTTC.

This clonotype was seen a few times. V usage is TRBV5-1 and J usage is TRBJ1-4, with unresolved D. CDR1 SGHRS and CDR2 YFSETQ come from the germline V gene. The CDR3 extends over 14 amino acids. Trimming took off 4 bases at V and 8 bases at J, with 15 bases between the two ends. CDR3 in amino acids: CASSLREPREKLFF. The CDR3 nucleotides read TGCGCCAGCAGCCTCCGGGAGCCGAGGGAAAAACTGTTTTTT. The full variable domain, completed using reference TRBV5-1 and TRBJ1-4, is KAGVTQTPRYLIKTRGQQVTLSCSPISGHRSVSWYQQTPGQGLQFLFEYFSETQRNKGNFPGRFSGRQFSNSRSEMNVSTLELGDSALYLCASSLREPREKLFFGSGTQLSVL.

This clonotype has just a few counts. V and J are TRBV10-1 and TRBJ2-3; the D is unclear. V shed 6 bases and J shed 1 base, with 5 bases lying between them. The CDR3 contains 12 residues. The germline V gene has CDR1 WNHNN and CDR2 SYGVQD (reference sequence). CDR3 protein: CASRDRTDTQYF. The DNA for the CDR3 is TGCGCCAGCAGGGACCGCACAGATACGCAGTATTTT.

On this clonotype: Here the CDR3 omits its conserved ending phenylalanine or tryptophan, so a read error is the likely source. The CDR3 DNA is TGCAGTGCTAGAGATCAGGGAATCGACTATGGCTACACCCTC. It codes for CSARDQGIDYGYTL. J is TRBJ1-2 and V is TRBV20-1, with D tentatively TRBD1 (5 bases). This CDR3 is built from 14 residues. Trimming shortened V by 0 bases and J by 3 bases, and 11 bases separated the two germline ends. Germline CDR1 and CDR2: DFQATT and SNEGSKA (reference sequence).

This clonotype was counted a few times. This chain links TRBV28 with TRBJ2-2; possibly TRBD1 or TRBD2 for D (6 bases each). V was cut by 4 bases and J by 4 bases, with 16 bases left in between. Germline CDR1 MDHEN, CDR2 SYDVKM. This CDR3 is built from 16 residues. This chain's CDR3 is CASSSNVGGSTGELFF. The CDR3 DNA is TGTGCCAGCAGTTCTAATGTAGGGGGGAGCACCGGGGAGCTGTTTTTT.

V and J are TRBV6-1 and TRBJ1-2; possible D gene TRBD1, 5 bases. In germline, CDR1 is MNHNS, CDR2 SASEGT. V was trimmed by 5 bases and J by 5 bases, leaving 18 bases between them. The CDR3 consists of 15 residues. In DNA form, the CDR3 reads TGTGCCAGCAGTCCCTATCGTGGGGGGGAATATGGCTACACCTTC. Protein: CASSPYRGGEYGYTF.

This chain links TRBV13 with TRBJ1-1; D is undetermined. Trimming removed 2 bases from V and 10 bases from J, with 14 bases in between. CDR3 length: 13 amino acids. Germline V gene lookup returns CDR1 PRHDT and CDR2 FYEKMQ (reference sequence). The CDR3 region has the DNA TGTGCCAGCAGCTTACAAGGGATTCTGGGAGCTTTCTTT. Its protein product is CASSLQGILGAFF.

Comment on this clonotype: A much more abundant neighbour one base away suggests this may be a read error. CDR3 in amino acids: CASSFTGGVVGDGYTF. In nucleotides, the CDR3 is TGTGCCAGCAGTTTTACAGGGGGCGTCGTAGGGGATGGCTACACCTTC. The chain is built from TRBV28 and TRBJ1-2, with 9 bases aligning to TRBD1. The CDR3 is made up of 16 amino acids. Germline values: CDR1 MDHEN, CDR2 SYDVKM. With 3 bases clipped from V and 6 bases from J, the junction kept 11 bases outside the gene matches.

This clonotype was seen repeatedly, ten times or more. The chain recombines TRBV7-8 with TRBJ1-1; D is perhaps TRBD1 (5 bases). Germline CDR1 reads SGHVS; CDR2 reads FQNEAQ. CDR3 length: 15 residues. Trimming shortened V by 1 base and J by 3 bases, and 12 bases separated the two germline ends. This CDR3 is CASSLGPGAYTEAFF. The CDR3 region has the DNA TGTGCCAGCAGCTTAGGTCCTGGGGCCTACACTGAAGCTTTCTTT. Looking up the rest from reference TRBV7-8 and TRBJ1-1 gives the full variable domain: GAGVSQSPRYKVAKRGQDVALRCDPISGHVSLFWYQQALGQGPEFLTYFQNEAQLDKSGLPSDRFFAERPEGSVSTLKIQRTQQEDSAVYLCASSLGPGAYTEAFFGQGTRLTVV.

This clonotype was picked up a small number of times. This chain joins TRBV12-3 or TRBV12-4 and TRBJ2-5; 11 bases agree with TRBD2. CDR3 size: 16 residues. Trimming at V came to 3 bases and at J to 5 bases, leaving 8 bases not matched to a gene. The CDR3 nucleotides are TGTGCCAGCAGTTTTAGCGGGAGGGCCGGGAGGGAGACCCAGTACTTC. This encodes CASSFSGRAGRETQYF.

The V call is TRBV20-1, the J call TRBJ2-5; 13 bases align to TRBD2. The CDR3 consists of 16 residues. Trimming took 6 bases from V and 3 from J; bases not matched to a gene: 10. Germline assignment: CDR1 DFQATT and CDR2 SNEGSKA (reference sequence). CDR3 DNA: TGCAGTGCCAATCCCGGGACTAGCGGGGAAGAAGAGACCCAGTACTTC. Amino acids: CSANPGTSGEEETQYF.

This clonotype was observed a handful of times. The V gene is TRBV3-1, the J gene TRBJ2-7; possible D gene TRBD1, 6 bases. Germline CDR1 reads LGHDT; CDR2 reads YNNKEL (reference sequence). The CDR3 has 14 residues. Trimming removed 1 base at V and 7 bases at J, with 14 bases between. The CDR3 coding sequence is TGTGCCAGCAGCCAAGTTCATACAGGGCGGGAGCAGTACTTC. It codes for CASSQVHTGREQYF.

This clonotype was seen ten or more times. The rearrangement uses TRBV12-5 and TRBJ2-1; TRBD1 agrees at 9 bases. The CDR3 loop spans 13 amino acids. Germline CDR1 reads LGHNT; CDR2 reads FRNRAP. With 8 bases clipped from V and 10 bases from J, the junction kept 9 bases outside the gene matches. CDR3 loop: CASRQGVKSEQFF. The CDR3 DNA reads TGTGCTAGTAGACAGGGGGTCAAGTCGGAGCAGTTCTTC.

This clonotype was picked up a small number of times. The chain links TRBV20-1 to TRBJ2-2; D is possibly TRBD1 (6 bases). This CDR3 has 14 residues. V lost 2 bases to trimming and J lost 0 bases, with 7 bases between them. The germline CDR1 and CDR2 sequences are DFQATT and SNEGSKA (reference sequence). CDR3 coding DNA: TGCAGTGCTAGACCAGGGGCGAACACCGGGGAGCTGTTTTTT. Its protein product is CSARPGANTGELFF.

This clonotype was seen repeatedly, ten times or more. The chain combines TRBV30 with TRBJ1-2; 9 nucleotides match TRBD1. CDR3 size: 12 residues. The V gene's germline CDR1 is GTSNPN and CDR2 SVGIG (reference sequence). V was pared by 5 bases and J by 8 bases, with 6 bases of the junction left unmatched. The CDR3: CAWGNRGRGYTF. DNA of the CDR3: TGTGCCTGGGGGAACAGGGGGCGAGGCTACACCTTC.

This clonotype came up many times. The chain employs TRBV27 and TRBJ2-1; possibly TRBD1 for D (9 bases). CDR3 size: 15 residues. V lost 6 bases, J lost 8 bases, and 20 bases lay in between. Germline-derived CDR1 and CDR2 are MNHEY and SMNVEV (reference sequence). The CDR3 sequence is CASSPDRGLVHEQFF. The CDR3 bases are TGTGCCAGCAGCCCGGACAGGGGACTAGTCCATGAGCAGTTCTTC.

J is TRBJ1-1 and V is TRBV5-1; D is undetermined. V shed 4 bases and J shed 0 bases, with 13 bases lying between them. CDR3 length equals 15 residues. Germline V gene sequence: CDR1 SGHRS, CDR2 YFSETQ. CDR3 protein: CASSPGPSMNTEAFF. CDR3 nucleotides: TGCGCCAGCAGCCCTGGGCCGTCCATGAACACTGAAGCTTTCTTT.

This clonotype was seen at least ten times. The V and J genes are TRBV20-1 and TRBJ1-2, with D unresolved. The CDR3 runs to 12 residues. The V gene lost 4 bases and the J gene lost 3 bases, with 9 bases spanning the gap. Per germline, CDR1 DFQATT and CDR2 SNEGSKA (reference sequence). The CDR3 region is CSATGSDYGYTF. In DNA form, the CDR3 reads TGCAGTGCTACCGGGTCCGACTATGGCTACACCTTC.

This clonotype appeared many times. The chain couples TRBV12-5 to TRBJ2-5, with 11 bases lining up with TRBD1. The germline V gene encodes CDR1 LGHNT and CDR2 FRNRAP. The CDR3 extends over 16 amino acids. J lost 5 bases, V lost 5 bases, and 10 bases had no gene match. The CDR3 DNA sequence: TGTGCTAGTGGTCTTCCAGGGGACAGGGGGTGGGAGACCCAGTACTTC. Amino acids: CASGLPGDRGWETQYF.